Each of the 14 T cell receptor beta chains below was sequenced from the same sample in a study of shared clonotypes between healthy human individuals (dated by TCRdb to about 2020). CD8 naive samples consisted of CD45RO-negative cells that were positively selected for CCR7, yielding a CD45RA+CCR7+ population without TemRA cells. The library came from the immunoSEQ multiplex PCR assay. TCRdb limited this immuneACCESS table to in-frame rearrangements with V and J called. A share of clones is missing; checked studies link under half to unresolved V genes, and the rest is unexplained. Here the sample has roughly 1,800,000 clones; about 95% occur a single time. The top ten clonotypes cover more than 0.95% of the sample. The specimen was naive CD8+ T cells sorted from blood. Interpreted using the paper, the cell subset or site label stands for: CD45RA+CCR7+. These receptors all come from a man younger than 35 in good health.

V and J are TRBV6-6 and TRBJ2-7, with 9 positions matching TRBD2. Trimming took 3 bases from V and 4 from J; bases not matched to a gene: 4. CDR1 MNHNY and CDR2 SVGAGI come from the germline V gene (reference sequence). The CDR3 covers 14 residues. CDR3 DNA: TGTGCCAGCAGTTATCTAGCGGGACCATACGAGCAGTACTTC. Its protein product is CASSYLAGPYEQYF.

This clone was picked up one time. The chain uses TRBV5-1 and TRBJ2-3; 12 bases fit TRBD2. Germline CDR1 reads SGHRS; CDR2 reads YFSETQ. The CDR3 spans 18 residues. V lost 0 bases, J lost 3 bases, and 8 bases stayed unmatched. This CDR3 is CASSLALAGGPVTDTQYF. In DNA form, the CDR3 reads TGCGCCAGCAGCTTGGCCCTAGCGGGGGGGCCAGTGACAGATACGCAGTATTTT.

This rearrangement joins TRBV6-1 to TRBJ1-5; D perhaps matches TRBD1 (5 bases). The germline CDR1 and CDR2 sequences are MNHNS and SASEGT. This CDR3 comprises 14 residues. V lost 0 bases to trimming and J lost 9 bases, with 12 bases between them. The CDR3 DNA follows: TGTGCCAGCAGTGAAGCCTCGGGGCTGTGGCCCCAGCATTTT. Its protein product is CASSEASGLWPQHF.

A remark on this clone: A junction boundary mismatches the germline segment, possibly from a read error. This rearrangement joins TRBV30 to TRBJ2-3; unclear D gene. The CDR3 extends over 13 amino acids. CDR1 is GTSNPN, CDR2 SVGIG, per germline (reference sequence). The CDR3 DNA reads TGTGCCTGGACCACGATGGCCGCAGATACGCGGTATTTT. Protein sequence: CAWTTMAADTRYF.

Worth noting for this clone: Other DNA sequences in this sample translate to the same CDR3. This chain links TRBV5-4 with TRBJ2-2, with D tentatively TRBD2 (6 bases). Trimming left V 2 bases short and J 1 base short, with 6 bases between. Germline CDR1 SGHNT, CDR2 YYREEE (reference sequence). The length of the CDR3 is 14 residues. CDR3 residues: CASSFGGNTGELFF. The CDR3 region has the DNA TGTGCCAGCAGCTTCGGGGGGAACACCGGGGAGCTGTTTTTT.

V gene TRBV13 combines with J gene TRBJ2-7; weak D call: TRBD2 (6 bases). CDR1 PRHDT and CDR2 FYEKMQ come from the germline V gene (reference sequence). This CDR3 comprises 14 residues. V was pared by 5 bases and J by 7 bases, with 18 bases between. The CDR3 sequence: CASSGRTFVGEQYF. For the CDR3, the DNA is TGTGCCAGCAGCGGGAGGACTTTCGTGGGGGAGCAGTACTTC.

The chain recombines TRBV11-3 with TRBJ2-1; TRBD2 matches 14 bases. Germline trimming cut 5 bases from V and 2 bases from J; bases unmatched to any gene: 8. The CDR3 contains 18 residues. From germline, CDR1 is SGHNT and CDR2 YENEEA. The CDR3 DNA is TGTGCCAGCAGCCGGGAGCCGGGACTAGCGGGGGCCTACAATGAGCAGTTCTTC. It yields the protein CASSREPGLAGAYNEQFF. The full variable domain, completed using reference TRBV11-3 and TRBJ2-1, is EAGVVQSPRYKIIEKKQPVAFWCNPISGHNTLYWYLQNLGQGPELLIRYENEEAVDDSQLPKDRFSAERLKGVDSTLKIQPAELGDSAVYLCASSREPGLAGAYNEQFFGPGTRLTVL.

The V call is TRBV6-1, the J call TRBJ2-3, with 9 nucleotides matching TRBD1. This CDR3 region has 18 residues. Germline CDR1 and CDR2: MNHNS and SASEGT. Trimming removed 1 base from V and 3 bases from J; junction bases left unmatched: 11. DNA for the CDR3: TGTGCCAGCAGTGAAGTGCAAACGGGGACAGGGACAACAGATACGCAGTATTTT. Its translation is CASSEVQTGTGTTDTQYF.

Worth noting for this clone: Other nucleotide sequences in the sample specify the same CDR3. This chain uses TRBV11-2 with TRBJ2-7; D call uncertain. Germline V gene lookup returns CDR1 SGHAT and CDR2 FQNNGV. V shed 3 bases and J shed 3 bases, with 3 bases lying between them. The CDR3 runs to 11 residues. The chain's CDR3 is CASSLNYEQYF. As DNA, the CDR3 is TGTGCCAGCAGCTTGAACTACGAGCAGTACTTC.

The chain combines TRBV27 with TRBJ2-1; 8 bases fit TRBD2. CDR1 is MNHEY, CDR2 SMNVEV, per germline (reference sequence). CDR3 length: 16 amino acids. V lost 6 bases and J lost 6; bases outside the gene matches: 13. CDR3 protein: CASRHTGLAGGNEQFF. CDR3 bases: TGTGCCAGCAGACATACCGGGCTAGCGGGTGGCAATGAGCAGTTCTTC.

The CDR3 nucleotides are TGTGCCACCTCGGACAGGGGGCTAGAATCACCCCTCCACTTT. Translated: CATSDRGLESPLHF. The chain combines TRBV15 with TRBJ1-6, with TRBD1 matching 11 bases. V was clipped by 8 bases and J by 10 bases; unmatched bases: 7. The CDR3 has 14 residues. Germline V lookup: CDR1 LNHNV, CDR2 YYDKDF (reference sequence).

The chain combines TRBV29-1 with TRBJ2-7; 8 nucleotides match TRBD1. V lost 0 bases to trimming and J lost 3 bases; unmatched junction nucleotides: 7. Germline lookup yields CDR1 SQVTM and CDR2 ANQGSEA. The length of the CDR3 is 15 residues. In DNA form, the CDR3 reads TGCAGCGTTGAAGATCAGCAGGGACAGGTCTACGAGCAGTACTTC. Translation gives CSVEDQQGQVYEQYF.

The CDR3 region has the DNA TGTGCCAGCAGTTTCGGGTGGGGCACCGGGGAGCTGTTTTTT. It is translated as CASSFGWGTGELFF. The chain combines TRBV28 with TRBJ2-2, with D uncertain. Germline CDR1 reads MDHEN; CDR2 reads SYDVKM. This CDR3 is 14 amino acids long. Trimming pared 3 bases from V and 4 bases from J, leaving 9 bases between.

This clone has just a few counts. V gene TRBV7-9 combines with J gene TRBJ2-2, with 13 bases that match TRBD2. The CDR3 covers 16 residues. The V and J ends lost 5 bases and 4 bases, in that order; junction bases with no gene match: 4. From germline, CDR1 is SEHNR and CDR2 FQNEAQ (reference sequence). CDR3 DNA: TGTGCCAGCAGCCCGGGACTAGCGGGACTCACCGGGGAGCTGTTTTTT. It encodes CASSPGLAGLTGELFF.